This T cell receptor (beta chain) originates from a study of metastatic and nonmetastatic thyroid tumors. Study-level information: For malignant and benign thyroid patients, tumor or nodule tissue and blood were the sources whose repertoires were compared.

Authors' methods: CDR3 differences across clinicopathological groups were used to build a distant-metastasis classifier for papillary thyroid cancer. TCRdb re-processed the PCR reads through MiXCR. The V and J calls reflect TCRdb's pipeline rather than the authors' work. The repertoire consists of over 9,500 clones, with 27% occurring once and the leading ten covering under 25%. The CDR3 is 14 amino acids. V was trimmed by 5 bases and J by 0 bases, leaving 7 bases between them. Germline-derived CDR1 and CDR2 are SEHNR and FQNEAQ (reference sequence). Prior to thyroid surgery, none of the patients had received any treatment.

The sample consisted of tumor tissue. This sequence joins TRBV7-9 and TRBJ2-2; D call uncertain. The source is a female donor with papillary thyroid cancer or a benign thyroid nodule (not recorded which). Some clones in this sample may be carry-over from other donors' samples. The CDR3 nucleotides read TGTGCCAGCAGCCCCCGCGCGAACACCGGGGAGCTGTTTTTT. Encoded protein: CASSPRANTGELFF.